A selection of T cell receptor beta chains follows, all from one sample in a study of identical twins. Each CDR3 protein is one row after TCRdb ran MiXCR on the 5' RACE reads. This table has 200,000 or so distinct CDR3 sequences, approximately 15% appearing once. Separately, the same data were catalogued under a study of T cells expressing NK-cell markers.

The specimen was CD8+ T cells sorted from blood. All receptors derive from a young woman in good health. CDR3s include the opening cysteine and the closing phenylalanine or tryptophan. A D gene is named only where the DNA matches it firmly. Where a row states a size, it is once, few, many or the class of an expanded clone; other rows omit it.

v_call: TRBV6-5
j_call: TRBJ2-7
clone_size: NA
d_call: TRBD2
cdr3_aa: CASSYRAGGTYEQYF
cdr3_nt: TGTGCCAGCAGTTACAGGGCGGGGGGCACCTACGAGCAGTACTTC

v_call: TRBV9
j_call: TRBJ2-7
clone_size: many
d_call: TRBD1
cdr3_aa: CASSVAGGTYEQYF
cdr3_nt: TGTGCCAGCAGCGTCGCAGGGGGTACCTACGAGCAGTACTTC

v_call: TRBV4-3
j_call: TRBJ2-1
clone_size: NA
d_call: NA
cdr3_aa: CASSQHRVGANEQFF
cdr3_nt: TGCGCCAGCAGCCAACACCGGGTAGGGGCCAATGAGCAGTTCTTC

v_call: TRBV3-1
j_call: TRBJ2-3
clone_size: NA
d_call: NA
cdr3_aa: CASSQGPGADTDTQYF
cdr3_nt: TGTGCCAGCAGCCAAGGGCCGGGAGCGGATACAGATACGCAGTATTTT

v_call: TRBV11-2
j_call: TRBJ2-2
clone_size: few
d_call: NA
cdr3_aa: CASSLVAGFTGELFF
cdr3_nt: TGTGCCAGCAGCTTAGTGGCAGGATTTACCGGGGAGCTGTTTTTT

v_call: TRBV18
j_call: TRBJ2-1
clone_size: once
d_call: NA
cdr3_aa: CASSPTVTAYNEQFF
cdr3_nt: TGTGCCAGCTCACCGACGGTAACGGCCTACAATGAGCAGTTCTTC

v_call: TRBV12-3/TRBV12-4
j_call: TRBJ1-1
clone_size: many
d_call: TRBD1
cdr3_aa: CASRRTGPTEAFF
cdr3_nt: TGTGCCAGCAGACGGACAGGGCCCACTGAAGCTTTCTTT

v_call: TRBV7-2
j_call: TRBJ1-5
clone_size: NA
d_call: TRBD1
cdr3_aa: CASTGTGDPPPQPQHF
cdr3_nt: TGTGCCAGCACTGGGACAGGGGATCCCCCCCCTCAGCCCCAGCATTTT

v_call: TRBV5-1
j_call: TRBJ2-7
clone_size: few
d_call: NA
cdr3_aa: CASSLARGSYEQYF
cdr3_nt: TGCGCCAGCAGCTTGGCCCGGGGGAGCTACGAGCAGTACTTC

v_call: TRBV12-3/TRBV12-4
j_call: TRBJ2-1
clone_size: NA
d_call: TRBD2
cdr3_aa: CASSFGGLAGNNEQFF
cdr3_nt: TGTGCCAGCAGTTTTGGTGGGCTAGCGGGAAACAATGAGCAGTTCTTC

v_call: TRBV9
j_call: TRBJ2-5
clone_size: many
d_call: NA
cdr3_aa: CASSVDGTPQETQYF
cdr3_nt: TGTGCCAGCAGCGTAGACGGGACTCCTCAAGAGACCCAGTACTTC

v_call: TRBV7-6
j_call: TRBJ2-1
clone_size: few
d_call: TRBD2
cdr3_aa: CASSPLGRGGYNEQFF
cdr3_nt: TGTGCCAGCAGCCCTCTTGGGCGGGGGGGCTACAATGAGCAGTTCTTC

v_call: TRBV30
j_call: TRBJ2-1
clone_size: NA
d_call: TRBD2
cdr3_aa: CAWTPLGTSGNDEQFF
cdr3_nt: TGTGCCTGGACACCACTAGGGACTAGCGGGAACGATGAGCAGTTCTTC

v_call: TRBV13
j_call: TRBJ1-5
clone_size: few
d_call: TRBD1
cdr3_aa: CASSFSTGEGNQPQHF
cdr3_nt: TGTGCCAGCAGCTTTAGCACAGGGGAGGGCAATCAGCCCCAGCATTTT

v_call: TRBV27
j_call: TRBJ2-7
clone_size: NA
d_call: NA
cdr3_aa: CASSFGAGAEQYF
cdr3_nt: TGTGCCAGCAGTTTCGGGGCGGGGGCCGAGCAGTACTTC

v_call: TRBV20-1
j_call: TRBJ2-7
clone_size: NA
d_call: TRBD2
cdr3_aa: CSAQTGTSIYEQYF
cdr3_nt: TGCAGTGCTCAGACCGGGACTAGTATCTACGAGCAGTACTTC

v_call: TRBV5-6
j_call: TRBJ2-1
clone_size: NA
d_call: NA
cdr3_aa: CASSLLASSYNEQFF
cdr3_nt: TGTGCCAGCAGCTTGTTGGCCAGCTCCTACAATGAGCAGTTCTTC

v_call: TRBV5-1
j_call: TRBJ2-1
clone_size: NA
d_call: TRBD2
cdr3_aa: CASSYRTSGTYNEQFF
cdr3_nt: TGCGCCAGCAGCTACCGGACTAGCGGCACCTACAATGAGCAGTTCTTC

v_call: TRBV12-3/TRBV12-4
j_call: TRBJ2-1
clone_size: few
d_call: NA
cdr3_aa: CASSLYSGEQFF
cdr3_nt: TGTGCCAGCAGTTTATACTCGGGAGAGCAGTTCTTC

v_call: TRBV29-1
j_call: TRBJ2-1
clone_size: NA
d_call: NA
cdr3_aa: CSVETGREYNEQFF
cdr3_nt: TGCAGCGTGGAAACCGGACGGGAGTACAATGAGCAGTTCTTC

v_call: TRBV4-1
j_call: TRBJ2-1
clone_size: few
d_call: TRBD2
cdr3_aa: CASSPQVLAGGNNEQFF
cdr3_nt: TGCGCCAGCAGCCCCCAAGTACTAGCGGGGGGAAACAATGAGCAGTTCTTC

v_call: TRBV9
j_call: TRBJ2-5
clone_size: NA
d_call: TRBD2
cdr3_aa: CASSVTSFSTETQYF
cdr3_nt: TGTGCCAGCAGTGTGACTAGCTTTTCTACAGAGACCCAGTACTTC

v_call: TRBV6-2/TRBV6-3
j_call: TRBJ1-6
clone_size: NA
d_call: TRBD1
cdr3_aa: CASSGTGGESPLHF
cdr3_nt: TGTGCCAGCAGCGGGACAGGAGGAGAATCACCCCTCCACTTT

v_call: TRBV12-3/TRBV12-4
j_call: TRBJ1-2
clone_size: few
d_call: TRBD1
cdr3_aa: CASRGLPGGTGQDYGYTF
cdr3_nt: TGTGCCAGCAGGGGTTTACCAGGGGGGACAGGGCAAGACTATGGCTACACCTTC

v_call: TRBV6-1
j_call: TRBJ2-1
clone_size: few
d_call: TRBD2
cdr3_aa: CASSELWGLAGVEQFF
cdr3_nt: TGTGCCAGCAGTGAACTCTGGGGACTAGCGGGAGTGGAGCAGTTCTTC

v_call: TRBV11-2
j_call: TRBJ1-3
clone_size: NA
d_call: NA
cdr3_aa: CASSQSEFYPSLGNTIYF
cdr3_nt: TGTGCCAGCAGCCAGTCAGAGTTTTACCCCTCTCTAGGAAACACCATATATTTT

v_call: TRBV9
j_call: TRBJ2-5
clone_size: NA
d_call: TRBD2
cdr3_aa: CASSAGTSGRALETQYF
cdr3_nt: TGTGCCAGCAGCGCCGGGACTAGCGGGAGGGCCTTGGAGACCCAGTACTTC

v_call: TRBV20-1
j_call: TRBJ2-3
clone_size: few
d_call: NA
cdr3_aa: CSASPSEGGRTDTQYF
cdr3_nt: TGCAGTGCTAGCCCATCTGAGGGGGGAAGGACAGATACGCAGTATTTT

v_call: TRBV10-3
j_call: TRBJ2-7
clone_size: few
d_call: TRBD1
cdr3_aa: CAISFNPGQGTYEQYF
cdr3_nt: TGTGCCATCAGTTTTAATCCGGGACAGGGGACCTACGAGCAGTACTTC

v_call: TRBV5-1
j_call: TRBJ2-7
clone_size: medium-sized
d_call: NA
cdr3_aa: CASSSGYEQYF
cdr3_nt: TGCGCCAGCAGCTCGGGGTACGAGCAGTACTTC

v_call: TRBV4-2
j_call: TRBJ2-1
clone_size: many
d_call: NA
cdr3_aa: CASSQDFDEQFF
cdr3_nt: TGTGCCAGCAGCCAGGATTTCGATGAGCAGTTCTTC

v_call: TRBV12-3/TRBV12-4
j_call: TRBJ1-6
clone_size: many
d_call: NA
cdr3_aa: CATRGGTANSPLHF
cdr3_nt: TGTGCCACCAGGGGTGGGACCGCGAATTCACCCCTCCACTTT

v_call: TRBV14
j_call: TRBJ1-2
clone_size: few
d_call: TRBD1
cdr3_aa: CASSHGTVYGYTF
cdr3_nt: TGTGCCAGCAGCCACGGGACAGTTTATGGCTACACCTTC

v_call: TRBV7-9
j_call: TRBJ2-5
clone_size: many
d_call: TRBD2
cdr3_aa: CASSLVTSGTETQYF
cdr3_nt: TGTGCCAGCAGCTTAGTGACTAGCGGGACAGAGACCCAGTACTTC

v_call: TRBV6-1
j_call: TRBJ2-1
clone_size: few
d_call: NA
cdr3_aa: CASSLGPNSEQFF
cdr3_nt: TGTGCCAGCAGCCTTGGGCCTAACAGCGAGCAGTTCTTC

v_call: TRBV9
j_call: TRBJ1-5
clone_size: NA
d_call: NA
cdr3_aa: CASSVFDRTNQPQHF
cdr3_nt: TGTGCCAGCAGCGTATTTGACAGGACGAATCAGCCCCAGCATTTT

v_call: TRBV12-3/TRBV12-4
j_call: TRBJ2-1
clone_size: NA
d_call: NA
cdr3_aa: CASSSTTEPYEQFF
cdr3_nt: TGTGCCAGCAGTTCAACGACGGAGCCCTATGAGCAGTTCTTC

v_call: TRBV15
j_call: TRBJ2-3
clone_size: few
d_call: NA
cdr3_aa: CATSRVFSPSTDTQYF
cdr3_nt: TGTGCCACCAGCAGAGTTTTTAGTCCCAGCACAGATACGCAGTATTTT

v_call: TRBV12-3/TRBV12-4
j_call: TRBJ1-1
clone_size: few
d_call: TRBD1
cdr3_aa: CASSFGDRAFF
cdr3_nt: TGTGCCAGCAGTTTCGGGGACAGAGCTTTCTTT